The 12 T cell receptor beta chains given below trace back to one sample, sequenced in a study of blood T cell repertoires in COVID-19. Assay used: immunoSEQ multiplex PCR; TCRdb lists only in-frame clones, some missing. The sample has some 150,000 clones; approximately 84% are singletons. The sample comprised peripheral blood. The source of these receptors is a human donor in a cohort sampled during active COVID-19.

V is TRBV24-1 and J is TRBJ2-5; 9 bases line up with TRBD1. Germline V gene lookup returns CDR1 KGHDR and CDR2 SFDVKD. CDR3 length: 14 residues. The J segment lost 7 bases and the V segment lost 3 bases, leaving 5 bases of the junction unmatched. CDR3 DNA sequence: TGTGCCACCAGTGATCCGACAGGGGGGCGGACCCAGTACTTC. Translated, it gives CATSDPTGGRTQYF.

The J gene is TRBJ2-5, the V gene TRBV28, with D tentatively TRBD1 (6 bases). Trimming shortened V by 5 bases and J by 5 bases, and 21 bases separated the two germline ends. The germline V gene has CDR1 MDHEN and CDR2 SYDVKM. The CDR3 covers 16 residues. The CDR3 region has the DNA TGTGCCAGCAGTAACCCGGGACATACCCCTCGGGAGACCCAGTACTTC. Translation gives CASSNPGHTPRETQYF. Combining the CDR3 with reference TRBV28 and TRBJ2-5 gives the whole variable domain DVKVTQSSRYLVKRTGEKVFLECVQDMDHENMFWYRQDPGLGLRLIYFSYDVKMKEKGDIPEGYSVSREKKERFSLILESASTNQTSMYLCASSNPGHTPRETQYFGPGTRLLVL.

The chain is built from TRBV18 and TRBJ2-5, with TRBD1 identical over 9 bases. CDR1 and CDR2 from the germline V gene are KGHSH and LQKENI. This CDR3 has 14 amino acids. V was clipped by 3 bases and J by 2 bases; unmatched bases: 1. The CDR3 nucleotides are TGTGCCAGCTCACCCGGGACAGGGCAAGAGACCCAGTACTTC. Its protein is CASSPGTGQETQYF.

The V and J genes are TRBV30 and TRBJ1-3; D remains ambiguous. This CDR3 is 12 amino acids long. V lost 4 bases and J 4 bases, leaving 8 bases between the germline ends. Germline values: CDR1 GTSNPN, CDR2 SVGIG (reference sequence). CDR3 loop: CAWKKSGNTIYF. CDR3 sequence (DNA): TGTGCCTGGAAGAAGAGCGGAAACACCATATATTTT.

This chain joins TRBV5-4 and TRBJ2-7; 8 bases are shared with TRBD1. V shed 4 bases and J 0 bases; nucleotides not matched to a gene: 12. This CDR3 comprises 17 residues. The germline CDR1 and CDR2 sequences are SGHNT and YYREEE (reference sequence). The CDR3 coding sequence is TGTGCCAGCAGCCTTCTCCCCCGGGACAGGAGCTCCTACGAGCAGTACGTC. Its translation is CASSLLPRDRSSYEQYV.

This clone was seen once. The chain joins TRBV2 to TRBJ1-1; D unclear. Per the germline V gene, CDR1 is SNHLY and CDR2 is FYNNEI. CDR3 length equals 13 residues. Trimming shortened V by 5 bases and J by 1 base, and 8 bases separated the two germline ends. The CDR3 region is CASSYTTNTEAFF. CDR3 coding DNA: TGTGCCAGCAGTTATACTACGAACACTGAAGCTTTCTTT.

The genes are TRBV7-3 and TRBJ2-4, with 7 bases identical to TRBD1. From germline, CDR1 is SGHTA and CDR2 FQGTGA. Trimming at V came to 5 bases and at J to 6 bases, leaving 13 bases not matched to a gene. The CDR3 runs to 16 residues. CDR3 nucleotide sequence: TGTGCCAGCAGCCTCACTGGGGGCCGACAGGGAAACATTCAGTACTTC. Protein product: CASSLTGGRQGNIQYF.

About this clone itself: This CDR3 is also generated by other DNA sequences in the sample. The rearrangement uses TRBV5-1 and TRBJ1-5; D remains unclear. The length of the CDR3 is 13 residues. In germline, CDR1 is SGHRS, CDR2 YFSETQ. The V and J ends lost 0 bases and 6 bases respectively, with 7 bases between them. As DNA, the CDR3 is TGCGCCAGCAGCTTGGACGGGGTTCAGCCCCAGCATTTT. This sequence encodes CASSLDGVQPQHF.

The J gene is TRBJ2-3, the V gene TRBV7-8; TRBD2 aligns across 8 bases. With V trimmed by 4 bases and J by 5 bases, 8 bases remained unmatched. Per the germline V gene, CDR1 is SGHVS and CDR2 is FQNEAQ. The CDR3 length is 15 residues. The CDR3 DNA is TGTGCCAGCAGCTCCCTCGGGGGGGGCAGAGATACGCAGTATTTT. Its translation is CASSSLGGGRDTQYF.

The chain links TRBV5-1 to TRBJ2-5, with a weak D call TRBD2 (7 bases). This CDR3 is built from 14 residues. Germline CDR1 SGHRS, CDR2 YFSETQ. V shed 4 bases and J shed 5 bases, with 15 bases lying between them. The CDR3 sequence: CASSPGGGEETQYF. The DNA for the CDR3 is TGCGCCAGCAGCCCTGGGGGGGGCGAGGAGACCCAGTACTTC.

This clone was found once. The chain is built from TRBV28 and TRBJ2-7, with D maybe TRBD1 (6 bases). V dropped 5 bases and J dropped 6 bases, with 23 bases sitting between them. The length of the CDR3 is 16 residues. The germline V gene encodes CDR1 MDHEN and CDR2 SYDVKM. The CDR3 DNA reads TGTGCCAGCAGTACTACGGGACAAGGTCCAACGGGCGAGCAGTACTTC. Translating it yields CASSTTGQGPTGEQYF. The whole variable domain, filled in from reference TRBV28 and TRBJ2-7, reads DVKVTQSSRYLVKRTGEKVFLECVQDMDHENMFWYRQDPGLGLRLIYFSYDVKMKEKGDIPEGYSVSREKKERFSLILESASTNQTSMYLCASSTTGQGPTGEQYFGPGTRLTVT.

This chain uses TRBV28 with TRBJ1-6; 8 bases are a match to TRBD1. Trimming removed 5 bases from V and 6 bases from J; junction bases left unmatched: 6. There are 15 residues in the CDR3. The V gene's germline CDR1 is MDHEN and CDR2 SYDVKM. CDR3 bases: TGTGCCAGCAGTCCCTCGGACAGGGTTAATTCACCCCTCCACTTT. It yields the protein CASSPSDRVNSPLHF. Drawing the rest from reference TRBV28 and TRBJ1-6, the complete variable domain is DVKVTQSSRYLVKRTGEKVFLECVQDMDHENMFWYRQDPGLGLRLIYFSYDVKMKEKGDIPEGYSVSREKKERFSLILESASTNQTSMYLCASSPSDRVNSPLHFGNGTRLTVT.